This T cell receptor beta chain was observed in a study of control samples from healthy donors and cancer patients. About this clone itself: This specimen includes other DNA sequences encoding the same CDR3.

CDR3 length equals 14 residues. The V gene's germline CDR1 is LNHDA and CDR2 SQIVND (reference sequence). Trimming took 5 bases from V and 4 from J; bases not matched to a gene: 1. Assay used: immunoSEQ multiplex PCR; TCRdb lists only in-frame clones, some missing. The sample consists of some 120,000 clones, 75% to 90% of them appearing once. The TCR comes from a woman in her forties or fifties with colorectal cancer. Specimen: PBMCs. V is TRBV19 and J is TRBJ1-5; 11 bases map to TRBD1. The CDR3 nucleotides read TGTGCCAGTAGTGGGACAGGGGGAAATCAGCCCCAGCATTTT. Its protein is CASSGTGGNQPQHF.